Here is one TCR beta chain with its context. Its antigen is unknown. The germline CDR1 and CDR2 sequences are GTSNPN and SVGIG (reference sequence). Unmatched junction bases numbered 15, after V lost 2 bases and J lost 4 bases. The CDR3 contains 19 residues. The sample belongs to a study of OX40 agonist ivuxolimab in advanced cancers. Turning to the study itself: An agonistic human IgG2 monoclonal antibody against OX40 (CD134) was given. Dose-escalation patients were diagnosed with hepatocellular carcinoma, melanoma, renal cell cancer or head and neck cancer. Study-level findings and limits: Relatively little clonal expansion, among the lowest observed, appeared in partial responders at 0.1-3.0 mg/kg. By week 6 at 0.1 to 3.0 mg/kg, blood CD4+ and CD8+ T cells had expanded clonally.

Repertoires were generated with immunoSEQ multiplex PCR, while TCRdb's copy carries only in-frame clones and drops some. The sample consists of some 80,000 clones, about 91% of them appearing once. The TCR comes from an adult with an advanced solid tumor such as melanoma, head and neck, liver or kidney cancer. The chain employs TRBV30 and TRBJ2-6; 9 bases line up with TRBD2. Sequencing used CD4+ or CD8+ T cells sorted from blood, obtained in a trial of the OX40 agonist ivuxolimab. CDR3 region: CAWSQPASGMGMGANVLTF. CDR3 nucleotides: TGTGCCTGGAGTCAACCAGCTAGCGGGATGGGAATGGGGGCCAACGTCCTGACTTTC. Full variable domain (remainder filled in from reference TRBV30 and TRBJ2-6): SQTIHQWPATLVQPVGSPLSLECTVEGTSNPNLYWYRQAAGRGLQLLFYSVGIGQISSEVPQNLSASRPQDRQFILSSKKLLLSDSGFYLCAWSQPASGMGMGANVLTFGAGSRLTVL.